A selection of T cell receptor beta chains follows, all from one sample in a study of blood T cell repertoires in COVID-19. Sequenced by immunoSEQ multiplex PCR; TCRdb stores in-frame clones only, minus some. The sample consists of 130,000 to 150,000 clones, roughly 87% of them appearing once. The sample was peripheral blood. The receptors were sampled from a man aged 70-80 years with acute or convalescent COVID-19. CDR3s include the opening cysteine and the closing phenylalanine or tryptophan. The order of the fields is clone size, V gene, D gene, J gene, CDR3 protein, CDR3 DNA. D genes are given only for firm matches. Some rows have no size entry. The others give once, few or many, or a class for an expanded clone.

NA	TRBV10-3	NA	TRBJ2-7	CAIGGLSYEQYF	TGTGCCATCGGGGGCCTTTCCTACGAGCAGTACTTC
NA	TRBV12-3/TRBV12-4	TRBD1	TRBJ1-5	CASRGPSNQPQHF	TGTGCCAGTAGGGGGCCTAGCAATCAGCCCCAGCATTTT
NA	TRBV6-1	TRBD1	TRBJ1-4	CASSGSPGQGTTNEKLFF	TGTGCCAGCAGTGGCTCCCCGGGACAGGGGACAACTAATGAAAAACTGTTTTTT
NA	TRBV6-1	TRBD1	TRBJ1-6	CASSEGGTDYSPLHF	TGTGCCAGCAGTGAAGGCGGGACAGACTATTCACCCCTCCACTTT
NA	TRBV6-5	NA	TRBJ2-6	CASRRDSSGANVLTF	TGTGCCAGCAGACGCGACAGCTCTGGGGCCAACGTCCTGACTTTC
NA	TRBV6-5	NA	TRBJ2-7	CASSNRESSYEQYF	TGTGCCAGCAGTAACAGGGAGAGCTCCTACGAGCAGTACTTC
NA	TRBV4-1	TRBD2	TRBJ2-3	CASSQDRPGTRGTQYF	TGCGCCAGCAGCCAAGATCGCCCCGGGACTAGAGGTACGCAGTATTTT
NA	TRBV11-2	TRBD2	TRBJ2-2	CASSRGLAGASNTGELFF	TGTGCCAGCAGCCGGGGACTAGCGGGAGCTTCTAACACCGGGGAGCTGTTTTTT
once	TRBV6-5	TRBD1	TRBJ2-5	CASSPGQQETQYF	TGTGCCAGCAGCCCGGGACAGCAAGAGACCCAGTACTTC
NA	TRBV24-1	TRBD2	TRBJ2-1	CATSAWTTGLAGGGEQFF	TGTGCCACCAGTGCCTGGACCACTGGACTAGCGGGAGGGGGTGAGCAGTTCTTC
NA	TRBV7-9	TRBD1	TRBJ1-6	CASSPPTGVHSPLHF	TGTGCCAGCAGCCCACCGACAGGGGTCCATTCACCCCTCCACTTT
NA	TRBV5-1	NA	TRBJ2-1	CASSLARGLNEQFF	TGCGCCAGCAGCTTGGCGCGGGGTCTCAATGAGCAGTTCTTC
NA	TRBV25-1	NA	TRBJ2-7	CASSDRQVEGYEQYF	TGTGCCAGCAGCGATAGACAGGTGGAAGGCTACGAGCAGTACTTC
few	TRBV7-9	NA	TRBJ2-7	CASSPGTLGYEQYF	TGTGCCAGCAGCCCCGGGACATTGGGCTACGAGCAGTACTTC
NA	TRBV7-8	TRBD1	TRBJ1-6	CASSDEFPDRAKSPLHF	TGTGCCAGCAGCGACGAATTCCCGGACAGGGCAAAGTCACCCCTCCACTTT
NA	TRBV20-1	NA	TRBJ1-1	CSASKLTEAFF	TGCAGTGCTAGTAAGCTCACTGAAGCTTTCTTT
NA	TRBV5-6	NA	TRBJ1-1	CASSSPFGGAGTEAFF	TGTGCCAGCAGCTCCCCATTCGGGGGGGCTGGGACTGAAGCTTTCTTT
NA	TRBV28	TRBD2	TRBJ2-7	CASSLSTSGSLMDEQYF	TGTGCCAGCAGTTTATCAACTAGCGGGAGTTTGATGGACGAGCAGTACTTC
NA	TRBV12-1	NA	TRBJ2-7	CASSFGEIGRGCYEQYF	TGTGCCAGCAGCTTTGGGGAGATTGGCAGGGGATGCTACGAGCAGTACTTC
once	TRBV10-2	NA	TRBJ1-2	CASSEFGQGRDTF	TGCGCCAGCAGTGAGTTCGGGCAGGGGCGGGACACCTTC
NA	TRBV19	NA	TRBJ1-1	CASRVDGGRMNTEAFF	TGTGCCAGTAGGGTGGATGGCGGCCGCATGAACACTGAAGCTTTCTTT
once	TRBV2	TRBD2	TRBJ2-5	CASRGLVAETQYF	TGTGCCAGCAGGGGACTAGTTGCAGAGACCCAGTACTTC